These 26 T cell receptor beta chains were sequenced from one sample in a study of control samples from healthy donors and cancer patients. TCRdb keeps only in-frame clones here, not all; method: immunoSEQ multiplex PCR. The sample holds roughly 100,000 clones, almost 90% seen once. Sequencing was carried out using blood. These receptors came from a man between 25 and 39 years old in good health.

The chain links TRBV7-2 to TRBJ1-6, with D unresolved. From germline, CDR1 is SGHTA and CDR2 FQGNSA. The CDR3 runs 14 residues. V lost 1 base and J 8 bases, leaving 9 bases between the germline ends. For the CDR3, the DNA is TGTGCCAGCAGCTTAGTGGCGACTTATTCACCCCTCCACTTT. Translation: CASSLVATYSPLHF.

The V gene is TRBV19, the J gene TRBJ2-6, with TRBD1 matching 10 bases. Germline loops: CDR1 LNHDA, CDR2 SQIVND (reference sequence). Trimming took 5 bases from V and 0 from J; bases not matched to a gene: 4. This CDR3 region has 17 residues. Written as DNA, the CDR3 is TGTGCCAGTAGTCCGGGACAGGGGATCTCTGGGGCCAACGTCCTGACTTTC. This codes for CASSPGQGISGANVLTF. Complete variable domain (other parts from reference TRBV19 and TRBJ2-6): DGGITQSPKYLFRKEGQNVTLSCEQNLNHDAMYWYRQDPGQGLRLIYYSQIVNDFQKGDIAEGYSVSREKKESFPLTVTSAQKNPTAFYLCASSPGQGISGANVLTFGAGSRLTVL.

This chain uses TRBV27 with TRBJ1-6, with unresolved D. Germline V gives CDR1 MNHEY, CDR2 SMNVEV (reference sequence). This CDR3 is 16 amino acids long. V was trimmed by 6 bases and J by 10 bases, leaving 22 bases between them. CDR3 region: CASREVMGLRVSPLHF. The DNA for the CDR3 is TGTGCCAGCAGGGAAGTTATGGGTCTTCGGGTGTCACCCCTCCACTTT.

The gene calls are TRBV6-1 and TRBJ2-6; the D gene is possibly TRBD2 (6 bases). Trimming stripped 3 bases from V and 1 base from J, with 7 bases between. Germline V gene lookup returns CDR1 MNHNS and CDR2 SASEGT. This CDR3 contains 15 residues. Here the CDR3 DNA reads TGTGCCAGCAGTGAGGAGGGGTCTGGGGCCAACGTCCTGACTTTC. Its protein product is CASSEEGSGANVLTF.

The chain recombines TRBV11-2 with TRBJ1-6; D is ambiguous. The CDR3 has 16 residues. V was pared by 5 bases and J by 9 bases, with 20 bases between. Germline CDR1 reads SGHAT; CDR2 reads FQNNGV. The CDR3 protein is CASSPHAPVLASPLHF. The CDR3 DNA reads TGTGCCAGCAGCCCCCACGCCCCGGTTCTGGCTTCACCCCTCCACTTT.

V and J are TRBV7-8 and TRBJ2-6; D is possibly TRBD2 (5 bases). V dropped 2 bases and J dropped 4 bases, with 12 bases sitting between them. In germline, CDR1 is SGHVS, CDR2 FQNEAQ. This CDR3 is 16 amino acids long. CDR3 in DNA: TGTGCCAGCAGCTTAACGGACGGCGGGGGGGCCAACGTCCTGACTTTC. It yields the protein CASSLTDGGGANVLTF. The full variable domain, with the rest looked up from reference TRBV7-8 and TRBJ2-6, is GAGVSQSPRYKVAKRGQDVALRCDPISGHVSLFWYQQALGQGPEFLTYFQNEAQLDKSGLPSDRFFAERPEGSVSTLKIQRTQQEDSAVYLCASSLTDGGGANVLTFGAGSRLTVL.

This clone was picked up one time. The genes are TRBV9 and TRBJ1-6; D not certain. Germline V CDR1 and CDR2: SGDLS, YYNGEE. V shed 0 bases and J shed 5 bases, with 9 bases lying between them. This CDR3 spans 15 amino acids. The chain's CDR3 is CASSVEDGNNSPLHF. CDR3 in DNA: TGTGCCAGCAGCGTAGAGGACGGAAATAATTCACCCCTCCACTTT. The variable domain in full, with the rest retrieved from reference TRBV9 and TRBJ1-6, is DSGVTQTPKHLITATGQRVTLRCSPRSGDLSVYWYQQSLDQGLQFLIQYYNGEERAKGNILERFSAQQFPDLHSELNLSSLELGDSALYFCASSVEDGNNSPLHFGNGTRLTVT.

Only one count was recorded for this clone. CDR3: CASSSLRPVSKIYNEQFF. The CDR3 DNA sequence: TGTGCCAGCAGCAGTTTGCGTCCCGTGAGTAAGATTTATAATGAGCAGTTCTTC. This chain links TRBV21-1 with TRBJ2-1; the listed D gene, TRBD2, was not tested against the DNA. TRBV21-1 is assigned pseudogene status. This CDR3 comprises 18 residues.

J is TRBJ2-7 and V is TRBV4-3; TRBD1 matches at 11 bases. After removal of 5 bases from V and 3 bases from J, the junction contained 6 bases not matched to a gene. From germline, CDR1 is LGHNA and CDR2 YSLEER. This CDR3 comprises 15 residues. CDR3: CASSEGQGAFYEQYF. The CDR3 bases are TGCGCCAGCAGCGAAGGACAGGGGGCGTTCTACGAGCAGTACTTC.

This chain links TRBV24-1 with TRBJ2-1; no clear D gene. Germline-derived CDR1 and CDR2 are KGHDR and SFDVKD. V was trimmed by 6 bases and J by 5 bases, leaving 10 bases between them. The CDR3 extends over 13 amino acids. Written as DNA, the CDR3 is TGTGCCACCAGTCAACTAAGGGACAATGAGCAGTTCTTC. Translation gives CATSQLRDNEQFF.

The chain has TRBV24-1 and TRBJ2-2, with D uncertain. Trimming took off 0 bases at V and 4 bases at J, with 2 bases between the two ends. The germline V gene has CDR1 KGHDR and CDR2 SFDVKD. The CDR3 has 13 residues. This CDR3 reads CATSDLTTGELFF. The CDR3 DNA sequence: TGTGCCACCAGTGATTTGACCACCGGGGAGCTGTTTTTT.

The gene calls are TRBV15 and TRBJ1-4, with a tentative D call TRBD1 (6 bases). The CDR3 sequence is 13 residues long. Deletions cut 6 bases from V and 11 bases from J, with 16 bases between. Germline CDR1 and CDR2: LNHNV and YYDKDF (reference sequence). CDR3 sequence (DNA): TGTGCCACCAGTGGAAACACAGGGAATAAACTGTTTTTT. Protein product: CATSGNTGNKLFF.

This chain connects TRBV4-2 to TRBJ2-3, with TRBD1 as a possible D gene (5 bases). Germline CDR1 reads LGHNA; CDR2 reads YNFKEQ. V lost 0 bases and J lost 3, with 13 bases in between. The CDR3 runs to 16 residues. The CDR3 reads CASSQEDMADTDTQYF. CDR3 in DNA: TGTGCCAGCAGCCAAGAGGACATGGCTGATACAGATACGCAGTATTTT.

The chain uses TRBV7-9 and TRBJ2-1; D gene unclear. Trimming left V 3 bases short and J 7 bases short, with 7 bases between. Germline V CDR1 and CDR2: SEHNR, FQNEAQ (reference sequence). CDR3 size: 12 residues. The CDR3 bases are TGTGCCAGCAGCTTGGGTCTGAATGAGCAGTTCTTC. Residues: CASSLGLNEQFF.

The V and J genes are TRBV19 and TRBJ1-4; D uncertain. V lost 4 bases and J lost 3, with 15 bases in between. CDR1 is LNHDA and CDR2 is SQIVND in the germline V gene (reference sequence). The CDR3 has 16 amino acids. DNA of the CDR3: TGTGCCAGTAGTACAACCTCGGTCGGGGCTAATGAAAAACTGTTTTTT. Its translation is CASSTTSVGANEKLFF.

The chain is built from TRBV27 and TRBJ2-5; a weak D match, TRBD2 (6 bases). The ends were cut back, 4 bases at V and 5 bases at J, with 8 bases in the middle. The CDR3 runs to 12 residues. Germline values: CDR1 MNHEY, CDR2 SMNVEV (reference sequence). DNA of the CDR3: TGTGCCAGCAGTTCTAGCGTGGAGACCCAGTACTTC. Protein: CASSSSVETQYF.

This chain links TRBV3-1 (or the pseudogene TRBV3-2) with TRBJ1-1; weak D call: TRBD1 (6 bases). This CDR3 comprises 15 residues. The V end was cut by 5 bases, the J end by 0 bases, with 13 bases between. Germline V lookup: CDR1 LGHDT, CDR2 YNNKEL (reference sequence). The CDR3 region is CASSSRGMMNTEAFF. The CDR3 nucleotides are TGTGCCAGCAGCTCCAGGGGAATGATGAACACTGAAGCTTTCTTT.

V usage is TRBV7-9 and J usage is TRBJ2-3; D is undetermined. The V gene's germline CDR1 is SEHNR and CDR2 FQNEAQ (reference sequence). The CDR3 runs 14 residues. V lost 3 bases and J lost 2, with 9 bases in between. The CDR3 here is CASSFHSSTDTQYF. Written as DNA, the CDR3 is TGTGCCAGCAGCTTTCACTCCTCCACAGATACGCAGTATTTT.

This chain links TRBV11-2 with TRBJ2-7; possibly TRBD1 for D (5 bases). The CDR3 spans 14 residues. V shed 2 bases and J shed 6 bases, with 14 bases lying between them. Germline V gene lookup returns CDR1 SGHAT and CDR2 FQNNGV. The CDR3 region is CASSLLRAGGEQYF. The DNA for the CDR3 is TGTGCCAGCAGCTTACTCAGGGCTGGCGGCGAGCAGTACTTC.

This sequence joins TRBV9 and TRBJ1-5, with a weak D call TRBD1 (5 bases). Germline lookup yields CDR1 SGDLS and CDR2 YYNGEE. The V end was cut by 0 bases, the J end by 3 bases, with 10 bases between. The CDR3 length is 15 residues. CDR3 nucleotides: TGTGCCAGCAGCGTAGATACAGGAGACAATCAGCCCCAGCATTTT. Protein sequence: CASSVDTGDNQPQHF.

J is TRBJ1-1 and V is TRBV5-5, with a possible D match to TRBD1 (6 bases). The V gene lost 0 bases and the J gene lost 5 bases, with 14 bases spanning the gap. CDR3 length: 15 residues. The germline gives CDR1 SGHKS, CDR2 YYEKEE (reference sequence). The CDR3 reads CASSLEVGHTTEAFF. For the CDR3, the DNA is TGTGCCAGCAGCTTGGAAGTGGGACATACTACTGAAGCTTTCTTT.

The chain uses TRBV19 and TRBJ2-5, with a tentative D call TRBD1 (6 bases). Germline V gives CDR1 LNHDA, CDR2 SQIVND (reference sequence). Trimming removed 5 bases at V and 1 base at J, with 11 bases between. The CDR3 is made up of 14 amino acids. This CDR3 reads CASSPTGPQETQYF. DNA for the CDR3: TGTGCCAGTAGTCCGACAGGTCCCCAAGAGACCCAGTACTTC.

The rearrangement links TRBV6-5 to TRBJ2-5; TRBD2 agrees at 7 bases. This CDR3 contains 14 residues. The V gene's germline CDR1 is MNHEY and CDR2 SVGAGI. V was clipped by 6 bases and J by 5 bases; unmatched bases: 9. The CDR3 loop reads CASSQWGSGETQYF. In nucleotides, the CDR3 is TGTGCCAGCAGCCAATGGGGTAGCGGGGAGACCCAGTACTTC.

The chain joins TRBV2 to TRBJ2-7, with D unresolved. V shed 7 bases and J shed 2 bases, with 18 bases lying between them. Germline CDR1 is SNHLY and CDR2 is FYNNEI. The CDR3 totals 15 residues. The CDR3 DNA follows: TGTGCCAGCATCTCCTGGGCCTATATTACCTACGAGCAGTACTTC. Translating it yields CASISWAYITYEQYF. The full variable domain, completed using reference TRBV2 and TRBJ2-7, is EPEVTQTPSHQVTQMGQEVILRCVPISNHLYFYWYRQILGQKVEFLVSFYNNEISEKSEIFDDQFSVERPDGSNFTLKIRSTKLEDSAMYFCASISWAYITYEQYFGPGTRLTVT.

This sequence joins TRBV6-2 or TRBV6-3 and TRBJ1-1; no clear D gene. Germline-derived CDR1 and CDR2 are MNHEY and SVGEGT. The ends were cut back, 4 bases at V and 2 bases at J, with 11 bases in the middle. This CDR3 has 14 residues. The CDR3 region is CASSSRVVNTEAFF. The CDR3 DNA reads TGTGCCAGCAGTTCTCGGGTCGTAAACACTGAAGCTTTCTTT.

This chain joins TRBV24-1 and TRBJ2-2; 12 bases are a match to TRBD1. This CDR3 is built from 15 residues. CDR1 and CDR2 from the germline V gene are KGHDR and SFDVKD. V was clipped by 9 bases and J by 5 bases; unmatched bases: 6. The CDR3 protein is CATQPGQGATGELFF. The CDR3 DNA is TGTGCCACCCAACCGGGACAGGGGGCGACCGGGGAGCTGTTTTTT.